Following are 26 T cell receptor beta chains from one sample sequenced in a study of Ad26.COV2.S vaccination and SARS-CoV-2 variants. Regarding treatment: roughly 19 received Ad26.COV2.S at low or high dose, single or two shots; about five received placebo; per-sample allocation not given. Each sample was drawn 63 days after the first injection (of vaccine or placebo). Data came from immunoSEQ multiplex PCR; TCRdb stores just in-frame clones and leaves some out. Among more than 300,000 clones, around four fifths were seen once, and the ten largest hold roughly 2%. Sequenced here: peripheral blood, sampled in a trial of Ad26.COV2.S vaccine versus placebo. The receptors shown here come from a person between 18 and 65 years old who received the Ad26.COV2.S COVID-19 vaccine or a placebo.

The V call is TRBV18, the J call TRBJ2-2; 8 bases line up with TRBD1. J lost 4 bases, V lost 0 bases, and 13 bases had no gene match. CDR1 is KGHSH, CDR2 LQKENI, per germline. This CDR3 is built from 19 residues. The CDR3 DNA follows: TGTGCCAGCTCACCACCTTTTGGCCAGGGGGCATTCGGCACCGGGGAGCTGTTTTTT. Protein sequence: CASSPPFGQGAFGTGELFF.

The chain links TRBV6-5 to TRBJ1-1; 7 nucleotides line up with TRBD1. CDR1 MNHEY and CDR2 SVGAGI come from the germline V gene. Trimming at V came to 6 bases and at J to 0 bases, leaving 4 bases not matched to a gene. The CDR3 consists of 14 residues. The CDR3, as DNA: TGTGCCAGCAGGGGACAGTTAATGAACACTGAAGCTTTCTTT. Amino acids: CASRGQLMNTEAFF.

The chain couples TRBV9 to TRBJ2-2; D is undetermined. This CDR3 comprises 16 residues. Between the trimmed V and J ends, which lost 0 bases and 0 bases, there was a span of 9 bases. Germline CDR1 is SGDLS and CDR2 is YYNGEE. The CDR3, as DNA: TGTGCCAGCAGCGTAGCTGGCAGCCCGAACACCGGGGAGCTGTTTTTT. It is translated as CASSVAGSPNTGELFF.

The CDR3 sequence is CASSQSQGASTEAFF. The CDR3 nucleotides are TGTGCCAGCAGCCAATCACAGGGGGCGAGTACTGAAGCTTTCTTT. The genes are TRBV4-2 and TRBJ1-1; 9 bases map to TRBD1. Trimming took 2 bases from V and 5 from J; bases not matched to a gene: 6. Germline CDR1 LGHNA, CDR2 YNFKEQ. This CDR3 spans 15 amino acids.

This rearrangement joins TRBV5-6 to TRBJ2-7; no clear D. The CDR3 runs 12 residues. V was clipped by 1 base and J by 6 bases, with 8 bases between them. In germline, CDR1 is SGHDT, CDR2 YYEEEE. The CDR3 protein is CASSLFLSEQYF. CDR3 in DNA: TGTGCCAGCAGCTTGTTTCTCAGCGAGCAGTACTTC.

The V gene is TRBV7-2, the J gene TRBJ1-3, with a tentative D call TRBD1 (5 bases). There are 15 residues in the CDR3. Between the trimmed V and J ends, which lost 4 bases and 2 bases, there was a span of 12 bases. The germline V gene has CDR1 SGHTA and CDR2 FQGNSA. CDR3 nucleotides: TGTGCCAGCAGCTGGGACCTAGGGCCTGGAAACACCATATATTTT. It is translated as CASSWDLGPGNTIYF.

The gene calls are TRBV5-1 and TRBJ1-2; no definite D call. The CDR3 loop spans 13 amino acids. V shed 4 bases and J shed 7 bases, with 14 bases lying between them. Germline CDR1 and CDR2: SGHRS and YFSETQ. The CDR3 is CASSRDSVSGYTF. The CDR3 DNA sequence: TGCGCCAGCAGCCGCGACTCGGTGAGTGGCTACACCTTC.

Written as DNA, the CDR3 is TGTGCCAGCAGTTACTCGAGGGGCGGGGGGGCAGATACGCAGTATTTT. Protein: CASSYSRGGGADTQYF. The gene calls are TRBV6-5 and TRBJ2-3; 9 nucleotides align to TRBD2. The germline gives CDR1 MNHEY, CDR2 SVGAGI. This CDR3 contains 16 residues. After removal of 0 bases from V and 4 bases from J, the junction contained 5 bases not matched to a gene.

The rearrangement joins TRBV5-1 to TRBJ2-2; D tentatively fits TRBD1 or TRBD2 (5 bases each). The CDR3 length is 16 residues. The germline V gene encodes CDR1 SGHRS and CDR2 YFSETQ. V lost 4 bases to trimming and J lost 1 base, with 14 bases between them. In nucleotides, the CDR3 is TGCGCCAGCAGCCAAAATCCGGGACGGAACACCGGGGAGCTGTTTTTT. Its translation is CASSQNPGRNTGELFF.

This clone appeared once. The rearrangement joins TRBV11-3 to TRBJ1-4, with 8 bases that match TRBD1. This CDR3 has 15 residues. From germline, CDR1 is SGHNT and CDR2 YENEEA. V was clipped by 5 bases and J by 7 bases; unmatched bases: 9. This chain's CDR3 is CASSDTGGWGEKLFF. CDR3 coding DNA: TGTGCCAGCAGCGACACAGGGGGATGGGGTGAAAAACTGTTTTTT.

This sequence joins TRBV29-1 and TRBJ2-5; D is unclear. Trimming shortened V by 6 bases and J by 0 bases, and 8 bases separated the two germline ends. Germline loops: CDR1 SQVTM, CDR2 ANQGSEA. CDR3 length: 12 amino acids. CDR3 region: CSVRFYQETQYF. In nucleotides, the CDR3 is TGCAGCGTGCGCTTTTACCAAGAGACCCAGTACTTC.

A single count supports this clone. The chain has TRBV3-1 (or the pseudogene TRBV3-2) and TRBJ1-3; D remains ambiguous. The CDR3 covers 13 residues. V was clipped by 2 bases and J by 0 bases, with 2 bases between them. Germline lookup yields CDR1 LGHDT and CDR2 YNNKEL (reference sequence). As DNA, the CDR3 is TGTGCCAGCAGCCAAACCTCTGGAAACACCATATATTTT. Amino acids: CASSQTSGNTIYF.

V and J are TRBV21-1 and TRBJ2-3; the table's D call, TRBD1, was not checked against the DNA. TRBV21-1 is reported as a pseudogene. CDR3 size: 19 residues. CDR3 residues: CASSTSGGRTLASTDTQYF. The DNA for the CDR3 is TGTGCCAGCAGCACCTCAGGGGGGAGGACCCTTGCTAGCACAGATACGCAGTATTTT.

V usage is TRBV28 and J usage is TRBJ1-1; D call uncertain. The V end was cut by 0 bases, the J end by 1 base, with 3 bases between. The CDR3 extends over 13 amino acids. Per the germline V gene, CDR1 is MDHEN and CDR2 is SYDVKM. CDR3 sequence reads: CASSLWANTEAFF. CDR3 bases: TGTGCCAGCAGTTTATGGGCGAACACTGAAGCTTTCTTT.

This chain uses TRBV7-7 with TRBJ2-5; D remains unclear. This CDR3 comprises 14 residues. CDR1 is SSHAT, CDR2 FNYEAQ, per germline (reference sequence). V gave up 2 bases and J gave up 0 bases, with 7 bases separating them. CDR3 loop: CASSLPGYQETQYF. The CDR3 nucleotides are TGTGCCAGCAGCTTACCCGGGTACCAAGAGACCCAGTACTTC. The whole variable domain, remainder taken from reference TRBV7-7 and TRBJ2-5, is GAGVSQSPRYKVTKRGQDVTLRCDPISSHATLYWYQQALGQGPEFLTYFNYEAQPDKSGLPSDRFSAERPEGSISTLTIQRTEQRDSAMYRCASSLPGYQETQYFGPGTRLLVL.

CDR3 in DNA: TGCAGTGCTAGTAGCAGGACTGAAGCTTTCTTT. The encoded protein is CSASSRTEAFF. The J gene is TRBJ1-1, the V gene TRBV20-1; D ambiguous. The germline V and J ends were trimmed by 3 bases and 5 bases, with 7 bases remaining between them. The CDR3 has 11 amino acids. Germline-derived CDR1 and CDR2 are DFQATT and SNEGSKA (reference sequence).

V is TRBV7-2 and J is TRBJ1-2; 10 bases line up with TRBD1. The V and J ends lost 4 bases and 6 bases, in that order; junction bases with no gene match: 2. Germline assignment: CDR1 SGHTA and CDR2 FQGNSA. This CDR3 comprises 13 residues. In DNA form, the CDR3 reads TGTGCCAGCAGCTCAGGGACAGGGGATGGCTACACCTTC. Its translation: CASSSGTGDGYTF.

The chain links TRBV18 to TRBJ1-6, with 9 bases identical to TRBD1. The V and J ends lost 4 bases and 7 bases, in that order; junction bases with no gene match: 5. Germline V gene lookup returns CDR1 KGHSH and CDR2 LQKENI. The CDR3 totals 15 residues. CDR3 bases: TGTGCCAGCTCACGGGGACAGGGAAACAATTCACCCCTCCACTTT. As protein: CASSRGQGNNSPLHF.

The rearrangement joins TRBV18 to TRBJ2-3, with D possibly matching TRBD2 (6 bases). The CDR3 is made up of 15 amino acids. Germline V gene sequence: CDR1 KGHSH, CDR2 LQKENI. The V end was cut by 4 bases, the J end by 2 bases, with 13 bases between. The CDR3 DNA is TGTGCCAGCTCACGGAGCGGGCTAAACACAGATACGCAGTATTTT. Translation: CASSRSGLNTDTQYF.

The chain has TRBV2 and TRBJ1-2, with D hard to call. Germline-derived CDR1 and CDR2 are SNHLY and FYNNEI. The V gene lost 7 bases and the J gene lost 8 bases, with 14 bases spanning the gap. The CDR3 contains 12 residues. In nucleotides, the CDR3 is TGTGCCAGCAAAGAGGGATTAAGCGGCTACACCTTC. Its protein product is CASKEGLSGYTF.

V and J are TRBV6-5 and TRBJ2-3; 10 bases are a match to TRBD2. Trimming cost V 6 bases and J 8 bases; bases outside gene matches: 11. In germline, CDR1 is MNHEY, CDR2 SVGAGI. The CDR3 totals 15 residues. The CDR3 sequence: CASRSGGASHGTQYF. CDR3 DNA: TGTGCCAGCAGAAGCGGGGGGGCCAGTCACGGTACGCAGTATTTT.

The chain joins TRBV4-2 to TRBJ2-3; 16 nucleotides align to TRBD2. V shed 4 bases, J shed 4 bases, and the junction held 2 bases outside the gene matches. The CDR3 is 16 residues long. CDR1 and CDR2 (germline): LGHNA, YNFKEQ. The CDR3 DNA sequence: TGTGCCAGCAGCCTGGGACTAGCGGGGGGGGCAGATACGCAGTATTTT. Amino acids: CASSLGLAGGADTQYF.

The chain carries TRBV27 and TRBJ1-1; D possibly corresponds to TRBD1 (5 bases). CDR3 size: 16 residues. CDR1 MNHEY and CDR2 SMNVEV come from the germline V gene (reference sequence). The V end was cut by 6 bases, the J end by 2 bases, with 19 bases between. The CDR3 region is CASSYLGGRTNTEAFF. Here the CDR3 DNA reads TGTGCCAGCAGCTACCTGGGGGGGAGAACAAACACTGAAGCTTTCTTT.

V is TRBV9 and J is TRBJ2-6, with D maybe TRBD1 (5 bases). The V gene lost 2 bases and the J gene lost 4 bases, with 19 bases spanning the gap. The germline gives CDR1 SGDLS, CDR2 YYNGEE. This CDR3 has 18 residues. The CDR3 protein is CASSVPHSGQGGANVLTF. In DNA form, the CDR3 reads TGTGCCAGCAGCGTTCCCCACTCAGGCCAGGGAGGGGCCAACGTCCTGACTTTC.

This rearrangement joins TRBV12-5 to TRBJ1-3; D perhaps matches TRBD1 (6 bases). Germline values: CDR1 LGHNT, CDR2 FRNRAP. The CDR3 covers 17 residues. Trimming took off 2 bases at V and 4 bases at J, with 18 bases between the two ends. The CDR3 spells CASGLRTETLGGNTIYF. CDR3 nucleotides: TGTGCTAGTGGTTTGCGGACAGAGACCTTGGGGGGAAACACCATATATTTT.

The gene calls are TRBV30 and TRBJ1-2; D gene uncertain. Between the trimmed V and J ends, which lost 2 bases and 4 bases, there was a span of 8 bases. This CDR3 comprises 12 residues. Per germline, CDR1 GTSNPN and CDR2 SVGIG (reference sequence). This chain's CDR3 is CAWSPRPYGYTF. Written as DNA, the CDR3 is TGTGCCTGGAGTCCGAGACCCTATGGCTACACCTTC.